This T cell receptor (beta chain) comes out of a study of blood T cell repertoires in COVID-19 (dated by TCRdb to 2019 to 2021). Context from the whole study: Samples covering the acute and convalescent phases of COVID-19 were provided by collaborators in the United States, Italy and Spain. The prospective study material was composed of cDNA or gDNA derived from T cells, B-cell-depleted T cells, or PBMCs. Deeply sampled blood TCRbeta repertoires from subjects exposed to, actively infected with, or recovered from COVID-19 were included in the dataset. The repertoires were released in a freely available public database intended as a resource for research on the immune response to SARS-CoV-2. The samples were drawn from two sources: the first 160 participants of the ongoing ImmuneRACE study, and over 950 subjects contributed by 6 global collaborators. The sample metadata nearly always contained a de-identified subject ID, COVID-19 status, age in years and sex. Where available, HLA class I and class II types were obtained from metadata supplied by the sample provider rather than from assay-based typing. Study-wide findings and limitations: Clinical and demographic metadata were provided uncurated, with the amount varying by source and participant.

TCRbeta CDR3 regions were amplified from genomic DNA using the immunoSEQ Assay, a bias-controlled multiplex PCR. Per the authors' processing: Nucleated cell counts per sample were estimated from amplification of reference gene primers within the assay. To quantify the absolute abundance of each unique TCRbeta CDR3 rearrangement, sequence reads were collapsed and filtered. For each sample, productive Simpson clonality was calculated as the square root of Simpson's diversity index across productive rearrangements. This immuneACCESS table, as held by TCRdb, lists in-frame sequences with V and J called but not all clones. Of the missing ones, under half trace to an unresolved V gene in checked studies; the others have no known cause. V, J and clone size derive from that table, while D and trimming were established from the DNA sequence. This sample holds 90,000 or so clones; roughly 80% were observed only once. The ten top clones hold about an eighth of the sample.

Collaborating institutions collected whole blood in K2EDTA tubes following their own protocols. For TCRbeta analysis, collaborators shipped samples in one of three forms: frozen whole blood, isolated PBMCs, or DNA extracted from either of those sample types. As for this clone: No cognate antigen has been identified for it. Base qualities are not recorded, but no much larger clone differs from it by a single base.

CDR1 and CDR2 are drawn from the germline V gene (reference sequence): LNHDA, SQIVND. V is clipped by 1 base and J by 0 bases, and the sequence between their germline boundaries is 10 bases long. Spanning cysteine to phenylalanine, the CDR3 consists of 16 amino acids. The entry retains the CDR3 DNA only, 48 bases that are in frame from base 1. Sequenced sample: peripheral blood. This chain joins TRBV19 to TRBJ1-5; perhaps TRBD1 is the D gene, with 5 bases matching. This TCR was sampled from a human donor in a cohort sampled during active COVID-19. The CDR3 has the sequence CASSIVGGDSNQPQHF. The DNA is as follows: TGTGCCAGTAGTATAGTAGGAGGGGATAGCAATCAGCCCCAGCATTTT.